These 13 T cell receptor beta chains share one sample of origin, sequenced in a study of T cell responses to AZD1222 COVID-19 vaccine. Produced via immunoSEQ multiplex PCR; TCRdb's table is partial and in-frame only. Here the sample spans around 73,000 clones, 89% being singletons. Sequences were derived from peripheral blood, sampled 28 days after the second AZD1222 dose. Receptor source: an adult who received the AZD1222 COVID-19 vaccine.

This chain connects TRBV30 to TRBJ2-6; D is uncertain. There are 14 residues in the CDR3. V lost 2 bases to trimming and J lost 4 bases, with 9 bases between them. CDR1 and CDR2 (germline): GTSNPN, SVGIG (reference sequence). CDR3 bases: TGTGCCTGGAGTTTTGGGCCCGGGGCCAACGTCCTGACTTTC. Its protein is CAWSFGPGANVLTF. Based on the CDR3 plus reference TRBV30 and TRBJ2-6, the full variable domain is SQTIHQWPATLVQPVGSPLSLECTVEGTSNPNLYWYRQAAGRGLQLLFYSVGIGQISSEVPQNLSASRPQDRQFILSSKKLLLSDSGFYLCAWSFGPGANVLTFGAGSRLTVL.

This clone has just a few counts. The chain recombines TRBV24-1 with TRBJ1-5; TRBD1 is a possible D gene (6 bases). The V end was cut by 2 bases, the J end by 4 bases, with 11 bases between. The CDR3 length is 15 residues. Germline V CDR1 and CDR2: KGHDR, SFDVKD. The CDR3 nucleotides read TGTGCCACCAGTGATTCCGGGGGCTGGAATCAGCCCCAGCATTTT. Encoded protein: CATSDSGGWNQPQHF.

This chain joins TRBV19 and TRBJ1-1, with TRBD1 matching over 9 bases. CDR1 and CDR2 (germline): LNHDA, SQIVND (reference sequence). The junction had 7 bases not matched to a gene; V was cut back by 6 bases and J by 5 bases. The CDR3 loop spans 14 amino acids. Written as DNA, the CDR3 is TGTGCCAGTAGGATACAGGGGGCGCAGACTGAAGCTTTCTTT. Protein sequence: CASRIQGAQTEAFF.

This sequence joins TRBV5-1 and TRBJ2-5, with 8 bases that match TRBD2. CDR1 is SGHRS, CDR2 YFSETQ, per germline. The CDR3 extends over 14 amino acids. V dropped 4 bases and J dropped 1; count of bases not matched to a gene: 3. The CDR3 region is CASSPGRGQETQYF. Written as DNA, the CDR3 is TGCGCCAGCAGCCCCGGGAGGGGCCAAGAGACCCAGTACTTC.

This clone came up a few times. This chain connects TRBV5-6 to TRBJ2-5; D is possibly TRBD1 (6 bases). CDR3 length: 15 amino acids. Germline lookup yields CDR1 SGHDT and CDR2 YYEEEE. With 2 bases removed from V and 3 bases from J, the gap between germline ends came to 14 bases. CDR3 amino acids: CASSLTSGQKETQYF. The CDR3 nucleotides are TGTGCCAGCAGCTTAACCTCAGGACAGAAAGAGACCCAGTACTTC.

This rearrangement joins TRBV7-3 to TRBJ2-1; D might be TRBD2 (6 bases). The CDR3 covers 15 residues. Germline assignment: CDR1 SGHTA and CDR2 FQGTGA. Deletions cut 5 bases from V and 0 bases from J, with 11 bases between. CDR3 in amino acids: CASSPGAGSYNEQFF. The CDR3 region has the DNA TGTGCCAGCAGCCCCGGAGCGGGCTCCTACAATGAGCAGTTCTTC.

The rearrangement uses TRBV10-3 and TRBJ2-3; 11 bases map to TRBD2. V dropped 2 bases and J dropped 6; count of bases not matched to a gene: 7. CDR1 is ENHRY, CDR2 SYGVKD, per germline. CDR3 size: 16 residues. CDR3 in amino acids: CAISEMVAGGLDTQYF. In DNA form, the CDR3 reads TGTGCCATCAGTGAGATGGTAGCGGGGGGGTTGGATACGCAGTATTTT.

The chain is built from TRBV11-2 and TRBJ2-1; 9 nucleotides match TRBD2. The germline V gene encodes CDR1 SGHAT and CDR2 FQNNGV. The ends lost 0 bases at V and 10 bases at J; junction bases unmatched: 4. The CDR3 has 14 amino acids. The chain's CDR3 is CASSLEGGGAEQFF. The DNA for the CDR3 is TGTGCCAGCAGCTTAGAGGGCGGGGGGGCCGAGCAGTTCTTC.

The chain links TRBV30 to TRBJ1-4; 9 nucleotides align to TRBD1. Germline lookup yields CDR1 GTSNPN and CDR2 SVGIG (reference sequence). The CDR3 extends over 15 amino acids. The junction had 3 bases not matched to a gene; V was cut back by 0 bases and J by 4 bases. This chain's CDR3 is CAWSVPTGGNEKLFF. CDR3 in DNA: TGTGCCTGGAGTGTACCGACAGGGGGTAATGAAAAACTGTTTTTT.

The V call is TRBV12-5, the J call TRBJ2-5, with D possibly being TRBD1 (8 bases). The germline CDR1 and CDR2 sequences are LGHNT and FRNRAP. The CDR3 covers 15 residues. V was pared by 1 base and J by 6 bases, with 15 bases between. CDR3 residues: CASGLGTGGGQTQYF. In DNA, the CDR3 is TGTGCTAGTGGTTTGGGAACAGGGGGAGGGCAGACCCAGTACTTC.

This sequence joins TRBV15 and TRBJ2-3; D tentatively reads TRBD1 or TRBD2 (5 bases each). The CDR3 consists of 13 residues. V was pared by 0 bases and J by 6 bases, with 7 bases between. Germline V gene lookup returns CDR1 LNHNV and CDR2 YYDKDF (reference sequence). The CDR3 coding sequence is TGTGCCACCAGCAGAGAATGGGGGGATACGCAGTATTTT. It yields the protein CATSREWGDTQYF.

The chain recombines TRBV11-3 with TRBJ2-1; no clear D gene. The CDR3 covers 14 residues. Germline CDR1 SGHNT, CDR2 YENEEA. V was clipped by 1 base and J by 6 bases, with 10 bases between them. The CDR3 DNA reads as TGTGCCAGCAGCTTAGGCCGGGCCACCAATGAGCAGTTCTTC. Encoded protein: CASSLGRATNEQFF.

The chain is built from TRBV7-2 and TRBJ1-2; perhaps TRBD1 as D (5 bases). Germline values: CDR1 SGHTA, CDR2 FQGNSA. The CDR3 extends over 15 amino acids. Trimming left V 0 bases short and J 3 bases short, with 11 bases between. CDR3 DNA: TGTGCCAGCAGCTTAGCTTTTGGGGGGGACTATGGCTACACCTTC. Protein product: CASSLAFGGDYGYTF.